Below, 28 T cell receptor beta chains from the same sample are listed, as sequenced in a study of blood T cell repertoires in COVID-19. Sequencing was performed with immunoSEQ multiplex PCR; in TCRdb, only in-frame clones are kept and a portion is missing. The sample shows 150,000 or so clones, 85% to 90% of them seen only once. What was sequenced was peripheral blood. These receptor sequences come from a man in his 60s with COVID-19, enrolled during active disease.

The chain carries TRBV7-9 and TRBJ1-4, with TRBD1 identical over 10 bases. The CDR3 length is 18 residues. The V gene end was trimmed by 6 bases and the J gene end by 0 bases; junction bases not matched to a gene: 10. From germline, CDR1 is SEHNR and CDR2 FQNEAQ (reference sequence). As DNA, the CDR3 is TGTGCCAGCAGTGACAGGGGGCTAAATTTTGCAACTAATGAAAAACTGTTTTTT. Its translation is CASSDRGLNFATNEKLFF.

This rearrangement joins TRBV11-2 to TRBJ1-1; D possibly corresponds to TRBD1 (5 bases). Trimming cost V 6 bases and J 3 bases, with 17 bases left between them. This CDR3 is 15 amino acids long. Germline V gene lookup returns CDR1 SGHAT and CDR2 FQNNGV. The DNA of the CDR3 is TGTGCCAGCAGTCCTCGGGGGTTCGGGGACACTGAAGCTTTCTTT. Translating it yields CASSPRGFGDTEAFF.

This sequence joins TRBV19 and TRBJ1-1; D is uncertain. CDR3 length: 15 amino acids. V was pared by 1 base and J by 4 bases, with 13 bases between. Germline CDR1 and CDR2: LNHDA and SQIVND (reference sequence). The CDR3 DNA sequence: TGTGCCAGTAGTATAGGGGCACATACAACCACTGAAGCTTTCTTT. Encoded protein: CASSIGAHTTTEAFF.

This sequence joins TRBV4-1 and TRBJ1-3; D not certain. The CDR3 is 14 residues long. V lost 0 bases, J lost 4 bases, and 7 bases lay in between. Germline V gene lookup returns CDR1 MGHRA and CDR2 YSYEKL. The CDR3 loop is CASSQDEEGNTIYF. In DNA form, the CDR3 reads TGCGCCAGCAGCCAAGATGAGGAGGGAAACACCATATATTTT.

This chain connects TRBV5-1 to TRBJ2-5; 8 bases map to TRBD1. With 3 bases clipped from V and 5 bases from J, the junction kept 6 bases outside the gene matches. The germline V gene has CDR1 SGHRS and CDR2 YFSETQ. This CDR3 contains 14 residues. CDR3 nucleotide sequence: TGCGCCAGCAGCTCGGACAGGGTAAGGGAGACCCAGTACTTC. It encodes CASSSDRVRETQYF.

This clone came up a few times. The rearrangement uses TRBV7-2 and TRBJ1-6; 7 bases agree with TRBD1. After removal of 5 bases from V and 10 bases from J, the junction contained 8 bases not matched to a gene. This CDR3 has 14 residues. Germline V CDR1 and CDR2: SGHTA, FQGNSA. Here the CDR3 reads CASSDGQVGSPLHF. The DNA of the CDR3 is TGTGCCAGCAGCGATGGACAGGTCGGCTCACCCCTCCACTTT.

A word on this clone: The junction shows a germline mismatch at one end, possibly a read error. The V call is TRBV7-9, the J call TRBJ2-1; D is unresolved. This CDR3 comprises 11 residues. Germline loops: CDR1 SEHNR, CDR2 FQNEAQ (reference sequence). The CDR3 region has the DNA TGTGCCAGCAGCACAGACCTTCTTCTGATCTTC. Translation gives CASSTDLLLIF.

The chain joins TRBV19 to TRBJ2-6; TRBD1 aligns across 7 bases. J gave up 1 base and V 6 bases, and 9 bases lay outside the gene matches. Germline CDR1 reads LNHDA; CDR2 reads SQIVND (reference sequence). CDR3 size: 17 residues. As DNA, the CDR3 is TGTGCCAGTAGCCCCGGGACAGCGAATTCTGGGGCCAACGTCCTGACTTTC. It is translated as CASSPGTANSGANVLTF. The full variable domain, its missing parts supplied by reference TRBV19 and TRBJ2-6, is DGGITQSPKYLFRKEGQNVTLSCEQNLNHDAMYWYRQDPGQGLRLIYYSQIVNDFQKGDIAEGYSVSREKKESFPLTVTSAQKNPTAFYLCASSPGTANSGANVLTFGAGSRLTVL.

V and J are TRBV6-5 and TRBJ1-1; D possibly corresponds to TRBD1 (6 bases). CDR1 and CDR2 from the germline V gene are MNHEY and SVGAGI. CDR3 size: 15 residues. Between the trimmed V and J ends, which lost 0 bases and 5 bases, there was a span of 13 bases. The CDR3 DNA reads as TGTGCCAGCAGTTACTCTGAGGCAGGGGCGACTGAAGCTTTCTTT. Encoded protein: CASSYSEAGATEAFF.

The rearrangement joins TRBV6-6 to TRBJ1-3; D gene uncertain. The CDR3 is 16 amino acids. Trimming pared 2 bases from V and 0 bases from J, leaving 11 bases between. Germline V gene sequence: CDR1 MNHNY, CDR2 SVGAGI (reference sequence). CDR3 amino acids: CASSYRESASGNTIYF. The DNA for the CDR3 is TGTGCCAGCAGTTACCGGGAATCAGCCTCTGGAAACACCATATATTTT.

Only a few counts were recorded for this clone. The CDR3 reads CASSFSSGPEKGQFF. The CDR3 region has the DNA TGTGCCAGCAGCTTTTCTAGCGGGCCAGAGAAAGGGCAGTTCTTC. This sequence joins TRBV7-2 and TRBJ2-1; 8 nucleotides match TRBD2. CDR1 and CDR2 (germline): SGHTA, FQGNSA. The CDR3 loop spans 15 amino acids. Unmatched junction bases numbered 13, after V lost 3 bases and J lost 12 bases.

The CDR3 here is CASSTTGGETQYF. The CDR3 nucleotides are TGTGCCAGCAGCACGACAGGGGGCGAGACCCAGTACTTC. This chain connects TRBV7-2 to TRBJ2-5; 10 positions agree with TRBD1. This CDR3 is 13 amino acids long. The V gene end was trimmed by 5 bases and the J gene end by 5 bases; junction bases not matched to a gene: 2. Germline V lookup: CDR1 SGHTA, CDR2 FQGNSA. Complete variable domain (other parts from reference TRBV7-2 and TRBJ2-5): GAGVSQSPSNKVTEKGKDVELRCDPISGHTALYWYRQSLGQGLEFLIYFQGNSAPDKSGLPSDRFSAERTGGSVSTLTIQRTQQEDSAVYLCASSTTGGETQYFGPGTRLLVL.

V gene TRBV18 combines with J gene TRBJ1-5; unclear D gene. V lost 6 bases to trimming and J lost 4 bases, with 22 bases between them. The CDR3 loop spans 17 amino acids. Germline V gene data show CDR1 as KGHSH and CDR2 as LQKENI. The CDR3 loop is CASSQQRPGTQNQPQHF. In DNA form, the CDR3 reads TGTGCCAGCTCCCAACAACGCCCGGGAACCCAAAATCAGCCCCAGCATTTT.

There are a few counts of this clone. At the DNA level, this CDR3 is encoded by other sequences in the same sample as well. The V and J genes are TRBV18 and TRBJ1-5; a possible D gene is TRBD1 (6 bases). From germline, CDR1 is KGHSH and CDR2 LQKENI. Trimming left V 6 bases short and J 4 bases short, with 13 bases between. This CDR3 spans 14 amino acids. The DNA of the CDR3 is TGTGCCAGCTCCCAGGGGCAGGGGAATCAGCCCCAGCATTTT. This encodes CASSQGQGNQPQHF. Full variable domain (rest looked up from reference TRBV18 and TRBJ1-5): NAGVMQNPRHLVRRRGQEARLRCSPMKGHSHVYWYRQLPEEGLKFMVYLQKENIIDESGMPKERFSAEFPKEGPSILRIQQVVRGDSAAYFCASSQGQGNQPQHFGDGTRLSIL.

This clone was seen once. This chain uses TRBV6-6 with TRBJ2-1; TRBD2 agrees at 8 bases. V lost 9 bases, J lost 0 bases, and 7 bases stayed unmatched. CDR1 is MNHNY, CDR2 SVGAGI, per germline (reference sequence). CDR3 length: 15 residues. This CDR3 reads CASKPGGGSYNEQFF. The DNA for the CDR3 is TGTGCCAGTAAACCGGGGGGGGGCTCCTACAATGAGCAGTTCTTC.

This sequence joins TRBV11-2 and TRBJ1-4; tentative D call: TRBD1 (5 bases). The CDR3 is 15 amino acids. Trimming removed 5 bases from V and 8 bases from J, with 18 bases in between. CDR1 SGHAT and CDR2 FQNNGV come from the germline V gene. CDR3 sequence (DNA): TGTGCCAGCAGCCCTAGGTTGTCAGGGCGGGAAAAACTGTTTTTT. This sequence encodes CASSPRLSGREKLFF.

The CDR3 region has the DNA TGTGCCAGCAGCTACGAAGCCAGACTAGCGGGAGTTGTGGATGAGCAGTTCTTC. Translating gives CASSYEARLAGVVDEQFF. The V gene is TRBV7-8, the J gene TRBJ2-1, with TRBD2 matching 12 bases. This CDR3 contains 18 residues. Germline V lookup: CDR1 SGHVS, CDR2 FQNEAQ. The junction had 15 bases not matched to a gene; V was cut back by 4 bases and J by 8 bases.

This clone has just one count. A read error may produce the germline difference seen at one junction end. This chain links TRBV3-1 (or the pseudogene TRBV3-2) with TRBJ2-2, with D perhaps matching TRBD2 (5 bases). This CDR3 region has 12 residues. The germline CDR1 and CDR2 sequences are LGHDT and YNNKEL (reference sequence). The CDR3 sequence is CASSQGTGKLFF. The CDR3 nucleotides read TGTGCCAGCAGCCAGGGCACCGGGAAGCTGTTTTTT.

The chain combines TRBV6-2 or TRBV6-3 with TRBJ1-5; 9 nucleotides align to TRBD1. The V gene's germline CDR1 is MNHEY and CDR2 SVGEGT. CDR3 length: 16 residues. After removal of 0 bases from V and 4 bases from J, the junction contained 4 bases not matched to a gene. The CDR3 DNA follows: TGTGCCAGCAGTTACTCACAGGGGGCTAGGAATCAGCCCCAGCATTTT. Its protein product is CASSYSQGARNQPQHF.

This clone has more than one count but fewer than ten. The chain couples TRBV7-9 to TRBJ1-1, with TRBD1 matching 10 bases. Germline values: CDR1 SEHNR, CDR2 FQNEAQ (reference sequence). Trimming removed 5 bases from V and 4 bases from J; junction bases left unmatched: 7. The CDR3 is 15 amino acids. The CDR3 DNA reads as TGTGCCAGCAGCCAACCGACAGGGGGCGGCACTGAAGCTTTCTTT. Residues: CASSQPTGGGTEAFF.

The CDR3 protein is CASRPLNSNQPQHF. The CDR3 nucleotides read TGTGCCAGCAGACCTCTAAATAGCAATCAGCCCCAGCATTTT. The rearrangement links TRBV28 to TRBJ1-5; the D is unclear. Per the germline V gene, CDR1 is MDHEN and CDR2 is SYDVKM. This CDR3 comprises 14 residues. Trimming removed 6 bases at V and 0 bases at J, with 9 bases between.

The chain uses TRBV7-9 and TRBJ2-7; D perhaps matches TRBD2 (6 bases). The CDR3 is 15 amino acids. Between the trimmed V and J ends, which lost 2 bases and 2 bases, there was a span of 13 bases. Germline values: CDR1 SEHNR, CDR2 FQNEAQ (reference sequence). CDR3 region: CASSLRAGPAYEQYF. The DNA for the CDR3 is TGTGCCAGCAGCTTAAGGGCGGGGCCGGCCTACGAGCAGTACTTC.

The V gene is TRBV18, the J gene TRBJ2-7, with TRBD1 matching over 7 bases. The V gene end was trimmed by 2 bases and the J gene end by 0 bases; junction bases not matched to a gene: 4. The CDR3 contains 15 residues. CDR1 and CDR2 from the germline V gene are KGHSH and LQKENI. CDR3 protein: CASSPERQGSYEQYF. CDR3 DNA: TGTGCCAGCTCACCAGAGAGACAGGGCTCCTACGAGCAGTACTTC.

V gene TRBV5-1 combines with J gene TRBJ2-3; 9 bases line up with TRBD2. The V segment lost 8 bases and the J segment 0 bases; nucleotides outside the gene matches: 4. The CDR3 consists of 14 residues. From germline, CDR1 is SGHRS and CDR2 YFSETQ. The CDR3 sequence is CASSGGVSTDTQYF. The CDR3 DNA reads as TGCGCCAGTAGCGGGGGCGTAAGCACAGATACGCAGTATTTT.

J is TRBJ2-1 and V is TRBV6-5; tentative D call: TRBD2 (6 bases). The CDR3 totals 15 residues. Trimming pared 8 bases from V and 2 bases from J, leaving 16 bases between. CDR1 and CDR2 from the germline V gene are MNHEY and SVGAGI. As DNA, the CDR3 is TGTGCCAGCCGTCCACCGGGAGTTGCCTACAATGAGCAGTTCTTC. Translating it yields CASRPPGVAYNEQFF.

The chain combines TRBV5-1 with TRBJ1-1, with 7 bases fitting TRBD1. The CDR3 is made up of 13 amino acids. The V gene's germline CDR1 is SGHRS and CDR2 YFSETQ. Losses at the gene ends were 4 bases for V and 3 bases for J; bases not matched to a gene: 3. The CDR3 sequence: CASSRGQDTEAFF. The CDR3 nucleotides read TGCGCCAGCAGCAGGGGGCAGGACACTGAAGCTTTCTTT.

The rearrangement uses TRBV19 and TRBJ1-6; 7 bases fit TRBD1. The CDR3 extends over 15 amino acids. V was pared by 9 bases and J by 4 bases, with 9 bases of the junction left unmatched. The germline V gene has CDR1 LNHDA and CDR2 SQIVND (reference sequence). The CDR3 protein is CARPPDRVYNSPLHF. The CDR3, as DNA: TGTGCCAGGCCACCCGACAGGGTATATAATTCACCCCTCCACTTT.

The chain combines TRBV24-1 with TRBJ2-7, with 13 bases lining up with TRBD2. After removal of 4 bases from V and 2 bases from J, the junction contained 4 bases not matched to a gene. The CDR3 is 16 residues long. Germline loops: CDR1 KGHDR, CDR2 SFDVKD. Here the CDR3 reads CATSDEGLAGTYEQYF. Here the CDR3 DNA reads TGTGCCACCAGTGACGAGGGACTAGCGGGAACCTACGAGCAGTACTTC.